Described below is a single T cell receptor beta chain sequence and its context. These data are taken from a study of blood T cell repertoires in COVID-19. Study summary: Sample material is recorded as cDNA or gDNA derived from T cells, B-cell-depleted T cells, or PBMCs.

The CDR3 covers 13 residues. V trimming: 6 bases; J trimming: 4 bases; junction bases outside the gene matches: 2. Germline-derived CDR1 and CDR2 are MNHEY and SVGAGI. As processed by the authors: From reference gene primer amplification, estimates of nucleated cell counts were derived. Profiling relied on immunoSEQ multiplex PCR, and the TCRdb table lists in-frame clones only, not all of them. That table gives V, J and clone size, and the DNA gave D and trimming. The sample has over 85,000 clones; 70% to 80% are singletons. The TCR originated in a man between 65 and 85 years old with acute or convalescent COVID-19. The sample comprised peripheral blood. The V call is TRBV6-5, the J call TRBJ1-2; TRBD1 matches 10 bases. In DNA, the CDR3 is TGTGCCAGCAGCAGGGACAGGGGCTATGGCTACACCTTC. Protein: CASSRDRGYGYTF.